A single T cell receptor beta chain is shown here with its context. The data belong to a study of blood T cell repertoires in COVID-19. The CDR3 runs to 16 residues. The germline V gene has CDR1 LGHNA and CDR2 YSLEER. The V end lost 0 bases, the J end lost 2 bases, and 11 bases lay between the germline ends. Repertoires were generated with immunoSEQ multiplex PCR, while TCRdb's copy carries only in-frame clones and drops some. The sample contains about 110,000 clones, approximately 82% of which appear only once. What was sequenced was peripheral blood. The chain carries TRBV4-3 and TRBJ2-1; D call uncertain. This TCR was sampled from an elderly woman with acute or convalescent COVID-19. In DNA, the CDR3 is TGCGCCAGCAGCCAAGATCGGAGCGAGCCCTACAATGAGCAGTTCTTC. This codes for CASSQDRSEPYNEQFF.